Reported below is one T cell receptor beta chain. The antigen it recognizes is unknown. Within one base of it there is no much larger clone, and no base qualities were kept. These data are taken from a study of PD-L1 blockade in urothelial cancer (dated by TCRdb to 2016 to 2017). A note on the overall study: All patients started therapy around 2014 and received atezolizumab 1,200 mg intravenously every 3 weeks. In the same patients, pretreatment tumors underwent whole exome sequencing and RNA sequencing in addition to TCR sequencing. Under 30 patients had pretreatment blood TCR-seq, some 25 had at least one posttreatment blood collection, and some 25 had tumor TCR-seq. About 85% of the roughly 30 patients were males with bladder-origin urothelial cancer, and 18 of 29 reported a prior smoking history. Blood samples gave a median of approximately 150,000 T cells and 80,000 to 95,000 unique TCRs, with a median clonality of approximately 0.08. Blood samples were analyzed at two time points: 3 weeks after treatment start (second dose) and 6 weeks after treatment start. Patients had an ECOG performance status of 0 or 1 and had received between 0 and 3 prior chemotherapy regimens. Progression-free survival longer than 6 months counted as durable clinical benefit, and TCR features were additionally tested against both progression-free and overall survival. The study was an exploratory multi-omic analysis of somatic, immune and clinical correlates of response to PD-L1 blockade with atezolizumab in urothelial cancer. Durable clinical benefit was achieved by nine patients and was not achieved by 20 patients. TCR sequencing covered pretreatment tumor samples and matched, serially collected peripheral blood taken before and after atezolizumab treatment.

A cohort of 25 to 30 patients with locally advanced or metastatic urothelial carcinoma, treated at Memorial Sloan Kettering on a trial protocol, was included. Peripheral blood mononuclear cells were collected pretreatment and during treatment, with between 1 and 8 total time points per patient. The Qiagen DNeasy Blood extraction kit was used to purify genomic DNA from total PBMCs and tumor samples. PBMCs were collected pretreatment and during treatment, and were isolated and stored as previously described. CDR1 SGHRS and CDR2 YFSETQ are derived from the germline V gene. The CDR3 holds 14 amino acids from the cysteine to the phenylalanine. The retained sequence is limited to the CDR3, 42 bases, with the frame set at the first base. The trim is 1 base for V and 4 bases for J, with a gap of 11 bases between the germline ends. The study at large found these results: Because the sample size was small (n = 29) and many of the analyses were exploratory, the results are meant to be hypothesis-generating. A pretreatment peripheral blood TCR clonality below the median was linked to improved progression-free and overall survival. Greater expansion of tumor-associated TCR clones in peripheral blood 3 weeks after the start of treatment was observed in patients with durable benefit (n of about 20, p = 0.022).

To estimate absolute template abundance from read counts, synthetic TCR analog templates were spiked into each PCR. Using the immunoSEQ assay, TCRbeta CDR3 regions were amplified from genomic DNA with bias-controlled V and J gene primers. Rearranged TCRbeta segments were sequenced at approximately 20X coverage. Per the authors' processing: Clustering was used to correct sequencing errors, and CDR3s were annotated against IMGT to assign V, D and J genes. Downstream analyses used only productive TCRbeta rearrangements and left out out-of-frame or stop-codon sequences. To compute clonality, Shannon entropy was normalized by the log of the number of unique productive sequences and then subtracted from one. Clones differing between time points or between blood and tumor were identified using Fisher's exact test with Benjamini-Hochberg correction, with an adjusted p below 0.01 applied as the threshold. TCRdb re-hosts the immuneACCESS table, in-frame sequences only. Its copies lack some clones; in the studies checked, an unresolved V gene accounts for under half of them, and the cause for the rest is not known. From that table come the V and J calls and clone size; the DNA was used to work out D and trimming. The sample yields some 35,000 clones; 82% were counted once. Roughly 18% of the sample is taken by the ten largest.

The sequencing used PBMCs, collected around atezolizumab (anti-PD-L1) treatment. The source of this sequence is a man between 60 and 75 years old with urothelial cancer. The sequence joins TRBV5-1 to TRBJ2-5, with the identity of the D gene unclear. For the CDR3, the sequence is CASSLSGDGETQYF. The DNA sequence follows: TGCGCCAGCAGCTTGTCGGGTGATGGAGAGACCCAGTACTTC.